Listed here are 5 T cell receptor beta chains from one sample, sequenced in a study of blood T cell repertoires in COVID-19. Some clones are missing from TCRdb's copy, which holds only in-frame ones; the method was immunoSEQ multiplex PCR. The table lists about 130,000 clones, more than 75% of them singletons, with roughly 11% in the top ten. Sequencing was done on a sample of peripheral blood. Receptor source: a woman between 70 and 85 years old with COVID-19, enrolled during active disease.

The rearrangement links TRBV9 to TRBJ1-5; perhaps TRBD1 as D (5 bases). The V end lost 4 bases, the J end lost 7 bases, and 12 bases lay between the germline ends. The CDR3 runs to 13 residues. In germline, CDR1 is SGDLS, CDR2 YYNGEE. The CDR3 nucleotides are TGTGCCAGCAGCTCCAGGGAAGGCCAGCCCCAGCATTTT. Its protein product is CASSSREGQPQHF.

CDR3 DNA sequence: TGTGCCAGCAGCGTAGGAGGGACAGGGCTCACCGGGGAGCTGTTTTTT. It encodes CASSVGGTGLTGELFF. The V call is TRBV9, the J call TRBJ2-2, with 9 nucleotides matching TRBD1. The V gene's germline CDR1 is SGDLS and CDR2 YYNGEE. The V segment lost 0 bases and the J segment 4 bases; nucleotides outside the gene matches: 4. The CDR3 has 16 amino acids.

This clone was counted once. CDR3: CSVDTPSRGNTEAFF. In nucleotides, the CDR3 is TGCAGCGTTGATACGCCAAGCAGGGGCAACACTGAAGCTTTCTTT. This chain joins TRBV29-1 and TRBJ1-1, with a possible D match to TRBD1 (6 bases). The CDR3 totals 15 residues. The germline gives CDR1 SQVTM, CDR2 ANQGSEA. Trimming removed 3 bases at V and 2 bases at J, with 16 bases between.

This sequence joins TRBV12-3 or TRBV12-4 and TRBJ1-1, with a weak D call TRBD1 (5 bases). Trimming took 0 bases from V and 5 from J, leaving 7 bases between them. The CDR3 contains 13 residues. The CDR3 loop is CASSLAQGTEAFF. The CDR3 DNA reads as TGTGCCAGCAGTTTAGCGCAGGGTACTGAAGCTTTCTTT.

This chain connects TRBV5-1 to TRBJ2-2; 12 bases agree with TRBD1. The CDR3 sequence is 15 residues long. J lost 5 bases, V lost 4 bases, and 3 bases had no gene match. CDR1 is SGHRS, CDR2 YFSETQ, per germline. The chain's CDR3 is CASSRDRGPTGELFF. The DNA of the CDR3 is TGCGCCAGCAGCCGGGACAGGGGGCCTACCGGGGAGCTGTTTTTT.